What follows are 21 T cell receptor beta chains derived from one specimen sequenced in a study of breast tumors, draining lymph nodes, adjacent tissues (dated by TCRdb to about 2016). The axillary draining lymph nodes of breast cancer patients were the source of the lymph node samples. The protocol used for the library was multiplex PCR. For sequencing, an Illumina HiSeq 2000 was employed. The public reads were reanalyzed by TCRdb: fastp trimming at Q25, MiXCR alignment, in-frame beta chains only. CDR3 protein sequences are deduplicated, and each keeps its most common genes and DNA. This sample is represented by fewer than 250,000 distinct CDR3 sequences; about a third of them were singletons. The leading ten clones occupy 1.4% of the sample. The sample taken for sequencing was axillary lymph node tissue. These receptors came from a female donor with breast cancer. Some clones in this sample may be carry-over from other donors' samples.

In its sample, this clonotype was seen many times. The rearrangement links TRBV5-1 to TRBJ1-2; D is unclear. From germline, CDR1 is SGHRS and CDR2 YFSETQ. V lost 2 bases and J 7 bases, leaving 9 bases between the germline ends. The length of the CDR3 is 12 residues. CDR3 in amino acids: CASSFSGSGYTF. The CDR3 bases are TGCGCCAGCAGCTTTTCGGGCTCTGGCTACACCTTC.

This clonotype was found many times. The chain carries TRBV20-1 and TRBJ2-1, with TRBD2 matching over 13 bases. J was trimmed by 7 bases and V by 1 base; bases with no gene match: 4. The CDR3 covers 15 residues. Germline V lookup: CDR1 DFQATT, CDR2 SNEGSKA (reference sequence). The CDR3 coding sequence is TGCAGTGCTAGAGTCGGGACTAGCGGGGTGAATGAGCAGTTCTTC. Protein product: CSARVGTSGVNEQFF.

This clonotype occurred many times. V is TRBV27 and J is TRBJ2-5, with 7 bases matching TRBD2. The V segment lost 4 bases and the J segment 4 bases; nucleotides outside the gene matches: 9. CDR3 length equals 15 residues. Germline values: CDR1 MNHEY, CDR2 SMNVEV (reference sequence). The CDR3 DNA is TGTGCCAGCAGTTGGGGGGGGATCTCCAGAGAGACCCAGTACTTC. Encoded protein: CASSWGGISRETQYF.

This clonotype was detected ten times or more. The chain has TRBV6-6 and TRBJ1-2; weak D call: TRBD1 (6 bases). The CDR3 is made up of 14 amino acids. Between the trimmed V and J ends, which lost 2 bases and 8 bases, there was a span of 15 bases. The germline V gene encodes CDR1 MNHNY and CDR2 SVGAGI (reference sequence). CDR3 sequence (DNA): TGTGCCAGCAGTTACAACGCAGGGGCGAACGGCTACACCTTC. It translates to CASSYNAGANGYTF.

The rearrangement joins TRBV12-3 or TRBV12-4 to TRBJ2-1; D remains ambiguous. Trimming removed 3 bases from V and 5 bases from J, with 8 bases in between. The CDR3 sequence is 13 residues long. CDR3 DNA sequence: TGTGCCAGCAGTTTTTCCCGGAACAATGAGCAGTTCTTC. Translated: CASSFSRNNEQFF.

This clonotype was picked up many times. This rearrangement joins TRBV4-2 to TRBJ2-7; tentative D call: TRBD1 (6 bases). V lost 0 bases and J lost 3, with 12 bases in between. The CDR3 has 15 amino acids. Germline V gene sequence: CDR1 LGHNA, CDR2 YNFKEQ. Here the CDR3 reads CASSQDRGKGYEQYF. In nucleotides, the CDR3 is TGTGCCAGCAGCCAAGACAGGGGTAAGGGCTACGAGCAGTACTTC.

This clonotype was recorded at least ten times. The chain has TRBV2 and TRBJ1-5; D gene uncertain. The CDR3 extends over 17 amino acids. Germline V lookup: CDR1 SNHLY, CDR2 FYNNEI. V lost 2 bases to trimming and J lost 1 base, with 15 bases between them. CDR3 loop: CASSETPLTWSNQPQHF. The CDR3 nucleotides read TGTGCCAGCAGTGAAACCCCTTTAACTTGGAGCAATCAGCCCCAGCATTTT. Variable domain in full (rest from reference TRBV2 and TRBJ1-5): EPEVTQTPSHQVTQMGQEVILRCVPISNHLYFYWYRQILGQKVEFLVSFYNNEISEKSEIFDDQFSVERPDGSNFTLKIRSTKLEDSAMYFCASSETPLTWSNQPQHFGDGTRLSIL.

The table lists this clonotype with many counts. A junction boundary mismatches the germline segment, possibly from a read error. This chain links TRBV5-1 with TRBJ1-4, with 7 nucleotides matching TRBD1. Germline values: CDR1 SGHRS, CDR2 YFSETQ. The CDR3 contains 13 residues. The CDR3 region has the DNA TGCGCCAGCAAGGGACAGCCTAATGAAAACCTGTTTTTT. Its protein is CASKGQPNENLFF.

This clonotype has a count of ten or more. V and J are TRBV20-1 and TRBJ2-1, with TRBD2 identical over 9 bases. The V segment lost 4 bases and the J segment 3 bases; nucleotides outside the gene matches: 16. The germline V gene has CDR1 DFQATT and CDR2 SNEGSKA (reference sequence). This CDR3 has 18 residues. The CDR3 loop reads CSAIPSPRGRVNYNEQFF. DNA for the CDR3: TGCAGTGCTATACCAAGCCCCCGCGGGAGGGTGAACTACAATGAGCAGTTCTTC.

This clonotype was seen many times. This sequence joins TRBV7-8 and TRBJ2-1, with no clear D. The CDR3 has 20 residues. Germline V gives CDR1 SGHVS, CDR2 FQNEAQ. Trimming left V 5 bases short and J 2 bases short, with 28 bases between. The CDR3 region has the DNA TGTGCCAGCAGCCACCAAGGTAGCCTAGGATCATTAGGCCCCTACAATGAGCAGTTCTTC. Its translation: CASSHQGSLGSLGPYNEQFF.

The table lists this clonotype with many counts. The chain carries TRBV20-1 and TRBJ2-5; TRBD1 matches 7 bases. V lost 5 bases to trimming and J lost 1 base; unmatched junction nucleotides: 4. CDR1 is DFQATT and CDR2 is SNEGSKA in the germline V gene (reference sequence). There are 13 residues in the CDR3. The CDR3 region is CSAQRDSQETQYF. The CDR3 nucleotides are TGCAGTGCTCAACGGGACAGCCAAGAGACCCAGTACTTC.

A note on this clonotype: A read error may produce the germline difference seen at one junction end. V gene TRBV5-5 combines with J gene TRBJ2-1, with TRBD2 as a possible D gene (5 bases). Germline CDR1 reads SGHKS; CDR2 reads YYEKEE (reference sequence). The CDR3 length is 14 residues. For the CDR3, the DNA is TGTGCCAGTAGCTTAGTCGGGGCCTACAATGAGCAGTTCTTC. The encoded protein is CASSLVGAYNEQFF.

This clonotype was found many times. The chain combines TRBV29-1 with TRBJ2-2; 8 nucleotides agree with TRBD1. This CDR3 spans 15 amino acids. The germline gives CDR1 SQVTM, CDR2 ANQGSEA. The J segment lost 6 bases and the V segment lost 6 bases, leaving 12 bases of the junction unmatched. The CDR3 coding sequence is TGCAGCGTCGCAGGGGGCTTGTTTTCCGCCGGGGAGCTGTTTTTT. This encodes CSVAGGLFSAGELFF.

The rearrangement joins TRBV29-1 to TRBJ1-1, with TRBD1 matching over 8 bases. The CDR3 has 14 residues. The trim removed 5 bases at V and 4 bases at J, leaving 9 bases unmatched. CDR1 and CDR2 from the germline V gene are SQVTM and ANQGSEA. The CDR3 DNA follows: TGCAGCGTTACTTCAGGGGGCGCCGGCACTGAAGCTTTCTTT. Protein product: CSVTSGGAGTEAFF.

This clonotype has at least ten counts. V gene TRBV6-5 combines with J gene TRBJ1-3; D uncertain. This CDR3 comprises 14 residues. Looked up from germline, CDR1 is MNHEY and CDR2 is SVGAGI. V was trimmed by 6 bases and J by 5 bases, leaving 14 bases between them. The CDR3 protein is CASSQRDGRNTIYF. Here the CDR3 DNA reads TGTGCCAGCAGCCAGAGGGATGGTCGAAACACCATATATTTT.

This chain connects TRBV24-1 to TRBJ2-3; a possible D gene is TRBD1 (5 bases). The CDR3 totals 15 residues. The V end lost 0 bases, the J end lost 11 bases, and 17 bases lay between the germline ends. CDR1 is KGHDR, CDR2 SFDVKD, per germline. For the CDR3, the DNA is TGTGCCACCAGTGATTTGCAAACAGGAGACAATGAGCAGTATTTT. Amino acid sequence: CATSDLQTGDNEQYF.

A single count supports this clonotype. The chain is built from TRBV3-1 and TRBJ1-2; D is unclear. The CDR3 runs to 14 residues. V lost 0 bases to trimming and J lost 4 bases, with 9 bases between them. Germline V gives CDR1 LGHDT, CDR2 YNNKEL (reference sequence). This CDR3 reads CASSQDRGCYGYTF. Here the CDR3 DNA reads TGTGCCAGCAGCCAAGATCGGGGATGCTATGGCTACACCTTC. Full variable domain (rest looked up from reference TRBV3-1 and TRBJ1-2): DTAVSQTPKYLVTQMGNDKSIKCEQNLGHDTMYWYKQDSKKFLKIMFSYNNKELIINETVPNRFSPKSPDKAHLNLHINSLELGDSAVYFCASSQDRGCYGYTFGSGTRLTVV.

V and J are TRBV19 and TRBJ2-2; 7 nucleotides align to TRBD2. The CDR3 is 14 amino acids. Germline trimming cut 3 bases from V and 4 bases from J; bases unmatched to any gene: 2. The germline gives CDR1 LNHDA, CDR2 SQIVND (reference sequence). The CDR3 sequence is CASSIPGGTGELFF. In nucleotides, the CDR3 is TGTGCCAGTAGTATTCCGGGGGGCACCGGGGAGCTGTTTTTT.

In regard to this clonotype: One junction end does not reproduce the germline sequence, and a read error may be involved. The chain is built from TRBV20-1 and TRBJ2-1; tentative D call: TRBD2 (6 bases). The CDR3 has 15 residues. Germline V CDR1 and CDR2: DFQATT, SNEGSKA (reference sequence). CDR3: CSATNLGGPTMSSSF. As DNA, the CDR3 is TGCAGTGCTACCAACTTGGGGGGTCCTACAATGAGCAGTTCTTTT.

This clonotype was recorded a few times. The gene calls are TRBV4-1 and TRBJ2-7, with D possibly being TRBD1 (6 bases). CDR3 length: 14 residues. The germline gives CDR1 MGHRA, CDR2 YSYEKL. Trimming pared 4 bases from V and 7 bases from J, leaving 17 bases between. DNA for the CDR3: TGCGCCAGCAGCCCAACTTTACAGGGTGGGGAGCAGTACTTC. Translated: CASSPTLQGGEQYF.

V usage is TRBV10-3 and J usage is TRBJ2-5, with 15 bases identical to TRBD2. The CDR3 spans 17 residues. The trim removed 10 bases at V and 3 bases at J, leaving 12 bases unmatched. Germline CDR1 and CDR2: ENHRY and SYGVKD. This chain's CDR3 is CATQDGLAGGGKETQYF. The CDR3 DNA follows: TGTGCCACACAGGACGGACTAGCGGGAGGGGGGAAAGAGACCCAGTACTTC.